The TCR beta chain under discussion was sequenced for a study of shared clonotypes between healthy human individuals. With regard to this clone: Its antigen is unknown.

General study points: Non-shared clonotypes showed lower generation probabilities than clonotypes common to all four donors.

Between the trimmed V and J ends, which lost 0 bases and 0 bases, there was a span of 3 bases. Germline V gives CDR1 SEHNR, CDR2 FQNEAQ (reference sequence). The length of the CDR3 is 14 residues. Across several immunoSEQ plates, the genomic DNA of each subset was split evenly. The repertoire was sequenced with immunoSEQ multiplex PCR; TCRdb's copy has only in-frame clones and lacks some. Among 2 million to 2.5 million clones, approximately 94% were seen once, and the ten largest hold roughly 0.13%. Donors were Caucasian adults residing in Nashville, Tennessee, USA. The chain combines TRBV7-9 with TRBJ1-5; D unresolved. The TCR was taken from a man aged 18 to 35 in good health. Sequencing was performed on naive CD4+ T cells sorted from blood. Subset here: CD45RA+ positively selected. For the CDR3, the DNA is TGTGCCAGCAGCTTAGCTATTAGCAATCAGCCCCAGCATTTT. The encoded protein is CASSLAISNQPQHF.